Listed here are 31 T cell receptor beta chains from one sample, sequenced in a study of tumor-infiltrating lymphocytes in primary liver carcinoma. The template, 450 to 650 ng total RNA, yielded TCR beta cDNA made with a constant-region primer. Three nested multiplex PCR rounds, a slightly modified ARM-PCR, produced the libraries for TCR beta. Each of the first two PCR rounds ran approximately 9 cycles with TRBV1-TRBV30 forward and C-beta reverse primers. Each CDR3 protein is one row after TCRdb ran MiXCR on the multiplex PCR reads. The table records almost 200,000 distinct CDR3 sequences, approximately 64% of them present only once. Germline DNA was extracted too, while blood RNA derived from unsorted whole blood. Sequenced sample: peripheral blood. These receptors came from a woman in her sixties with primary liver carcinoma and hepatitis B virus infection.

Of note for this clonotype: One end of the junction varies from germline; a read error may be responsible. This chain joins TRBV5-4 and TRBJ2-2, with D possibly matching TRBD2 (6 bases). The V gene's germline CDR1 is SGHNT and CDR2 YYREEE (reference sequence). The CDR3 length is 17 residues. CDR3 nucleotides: TGTGTCAGCAGCTACCTTGTGGGACTGGCGAACACCGGGGAGCTGTTTTTT. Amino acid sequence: CVSSYLVGLANTGELFF.

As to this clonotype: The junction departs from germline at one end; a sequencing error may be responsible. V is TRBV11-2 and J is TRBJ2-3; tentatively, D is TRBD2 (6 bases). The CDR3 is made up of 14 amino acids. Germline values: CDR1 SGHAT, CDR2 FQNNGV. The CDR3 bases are TGTGCCAGCAGCTTAGATAGGGAGGTAGATACACGGCATTTT. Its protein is CASSLDREVDTRHF.

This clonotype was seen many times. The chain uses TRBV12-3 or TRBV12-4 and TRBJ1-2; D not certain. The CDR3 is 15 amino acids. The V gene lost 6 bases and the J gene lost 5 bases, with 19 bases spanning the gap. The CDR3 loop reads CASSTLIFTGYGYTF. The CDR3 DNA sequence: TGTGCCAGCAGCACTCTTATCTTCACTGGGTATGGCTACACCTTC.

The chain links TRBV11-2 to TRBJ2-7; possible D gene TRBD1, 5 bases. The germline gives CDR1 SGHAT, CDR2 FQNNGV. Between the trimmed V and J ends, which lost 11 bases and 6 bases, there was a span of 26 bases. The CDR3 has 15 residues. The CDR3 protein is CACIKSETVTGEQYF. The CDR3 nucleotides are TGTGCCTGCATAAAATCCGAGACAGTGACTGGCGAGCAGTACTTC.

The CDR3 DNA is TGCGCCAGCAGCACCTCGCCGGGACTAGCCGGGGAGCTGTTTTTT. It yields the protein CASSTSPGLAGELFF. The chain carries TRBV5-1 and TRBJ2-2; 8 bases are shared with TRBD2. Germline CDR1 SGHRS, CDR2 YFSETQ. This CDR3 has 15 residues. J was trimmed by 6 bases and V by 4 bases; bases with no gene match: 8.

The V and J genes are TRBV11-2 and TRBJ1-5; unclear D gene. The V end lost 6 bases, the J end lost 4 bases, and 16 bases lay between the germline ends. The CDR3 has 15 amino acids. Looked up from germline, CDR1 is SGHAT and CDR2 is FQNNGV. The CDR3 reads CASSPDADRNQPQHF. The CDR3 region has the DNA TGTGCCAGCAGTCCGGACGCCGACCGAAATCAGCCCCAGCATTTT. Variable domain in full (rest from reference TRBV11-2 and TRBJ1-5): EAGVAQSPRYKIIEKRQSVAFWCNPISGHATLYWYQQILGQGPKLLIQFQNNGVVDDSQLPKDRFSAERLKGVDSTLKIQPAKLEDSAVYLCASSPDADRNQPQHFGDGTRLSIL.

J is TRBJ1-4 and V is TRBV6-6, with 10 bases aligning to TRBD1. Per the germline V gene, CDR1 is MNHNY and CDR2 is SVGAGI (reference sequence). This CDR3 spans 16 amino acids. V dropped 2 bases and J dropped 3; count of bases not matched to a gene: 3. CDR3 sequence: CASSYPGQGPNEKLFF. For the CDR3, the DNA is TGTGCCAGCAGTTACCCGGGACAGGGGCCTAATGAAAAACTGTTTTTT.

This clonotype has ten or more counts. The CDR3 sequence is CASMKKTEVNEQYF. The CDR3 DNA is TGTGCCAGCATGAAGAAAACGGAAGTAAACGAGCAGTACTTC. The chain has TRBV13 and TRBJ2-7; D remains unclear. V was clipped by 7 bases and J by 5 bases, with 18 bases between them. From germline, CDR1 is PRHDT and CDR2 FYEKMQ (reference sequence). The CDR3 has 14 amino acids.

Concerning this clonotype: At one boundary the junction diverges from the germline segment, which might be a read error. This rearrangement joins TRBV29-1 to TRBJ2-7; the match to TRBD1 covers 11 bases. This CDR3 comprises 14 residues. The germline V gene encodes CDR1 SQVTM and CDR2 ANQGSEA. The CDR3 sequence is CSIVGGQGVDEQYF. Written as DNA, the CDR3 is TGCAGCATTGTGGGGGGACAGGGGGTCGACGAGCAGTATTTC.

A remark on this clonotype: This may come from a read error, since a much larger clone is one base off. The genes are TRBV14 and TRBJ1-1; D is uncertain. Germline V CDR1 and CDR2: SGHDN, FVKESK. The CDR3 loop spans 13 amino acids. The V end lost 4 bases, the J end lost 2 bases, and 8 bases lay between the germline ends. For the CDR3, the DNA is TGTGCCAGCAGCCTAGGGTTCAACACTGAAGCTTTCTTT. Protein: CASSLGFNTEAFF.

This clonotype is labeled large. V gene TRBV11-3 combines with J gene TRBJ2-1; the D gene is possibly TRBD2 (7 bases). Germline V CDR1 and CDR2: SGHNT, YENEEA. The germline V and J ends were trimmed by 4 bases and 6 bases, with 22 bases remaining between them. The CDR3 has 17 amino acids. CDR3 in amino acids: CASSSRGARTMGNEQFF. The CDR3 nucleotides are TGTGCCAGCAGCTCCCGGGGGGCGCGGACCATGGGCAATGAGCAGTTCTTC.

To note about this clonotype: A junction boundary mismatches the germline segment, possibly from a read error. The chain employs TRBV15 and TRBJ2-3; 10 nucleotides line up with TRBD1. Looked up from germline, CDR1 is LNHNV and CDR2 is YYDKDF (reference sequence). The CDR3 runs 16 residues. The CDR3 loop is CATSRGTGALTDTQYF. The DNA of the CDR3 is TGTGCCACCAGTAGAGGGACAGGGGCTCTCACAGATACGCAGTATTTT.

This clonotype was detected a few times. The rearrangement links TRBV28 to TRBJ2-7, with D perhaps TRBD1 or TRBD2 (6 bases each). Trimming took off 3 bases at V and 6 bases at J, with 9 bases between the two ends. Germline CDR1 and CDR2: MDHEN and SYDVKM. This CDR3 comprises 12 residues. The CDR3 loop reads CASSLGGSEQYF. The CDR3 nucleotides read TGTGCCAGCAGTTTGGGGGGCTCCGAGCAGTACTTC.

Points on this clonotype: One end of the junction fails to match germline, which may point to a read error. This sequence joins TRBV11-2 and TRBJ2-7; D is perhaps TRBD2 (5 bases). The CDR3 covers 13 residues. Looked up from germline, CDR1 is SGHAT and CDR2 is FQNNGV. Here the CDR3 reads CASSLESRAKQYF. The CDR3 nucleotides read TGCGCCAGCAGCTTAGAGTCGAGGGCCAAGCAGTACTTC.

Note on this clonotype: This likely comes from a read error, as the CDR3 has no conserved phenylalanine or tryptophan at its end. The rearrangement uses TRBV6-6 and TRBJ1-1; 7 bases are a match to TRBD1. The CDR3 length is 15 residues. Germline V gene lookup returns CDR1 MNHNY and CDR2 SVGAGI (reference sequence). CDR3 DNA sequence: TGTGCCAGCAGTTACGCCGCAGGGGGTAACACTGGAGCTTTCGTT. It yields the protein CASSYAAGGNTGAFV.

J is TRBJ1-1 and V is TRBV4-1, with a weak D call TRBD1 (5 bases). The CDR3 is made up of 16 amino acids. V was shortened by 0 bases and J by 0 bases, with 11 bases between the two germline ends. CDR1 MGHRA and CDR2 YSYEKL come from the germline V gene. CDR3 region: CASSQERAGMNTEAFF. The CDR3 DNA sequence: TGCGCCAGCAGCCAAGAGCGAGCAGGGATGAACACTGAAGCTTTCTTT.

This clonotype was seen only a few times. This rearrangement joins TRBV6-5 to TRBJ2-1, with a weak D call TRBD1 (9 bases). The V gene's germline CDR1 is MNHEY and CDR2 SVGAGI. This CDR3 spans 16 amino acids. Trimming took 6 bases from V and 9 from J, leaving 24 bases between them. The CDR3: CASSQDRGPGGTEQFF. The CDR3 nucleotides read TGTGCCAGCAGCCAGGACAGGGGACCGGGAGGGACTGAGCAGTTCTTC.

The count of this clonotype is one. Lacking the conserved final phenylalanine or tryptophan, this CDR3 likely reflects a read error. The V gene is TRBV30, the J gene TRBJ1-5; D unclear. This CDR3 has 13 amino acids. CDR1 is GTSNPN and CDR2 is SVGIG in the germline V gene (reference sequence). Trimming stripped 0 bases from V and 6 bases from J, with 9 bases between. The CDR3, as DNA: TGTGCCTGGAGTGTACACAGTGGTCAGCCCCAGCATCTT. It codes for CAWSVHSGQPQHL.

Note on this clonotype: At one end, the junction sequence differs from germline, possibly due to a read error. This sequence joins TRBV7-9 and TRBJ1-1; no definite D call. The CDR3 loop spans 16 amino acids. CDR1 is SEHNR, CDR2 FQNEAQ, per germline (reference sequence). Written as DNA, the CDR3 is TGTGCCAGCAGCCACGCGGACCTCCGAGCTAACATTGAAGCTTTCTTT. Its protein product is CASSHADLRANIEAFF.

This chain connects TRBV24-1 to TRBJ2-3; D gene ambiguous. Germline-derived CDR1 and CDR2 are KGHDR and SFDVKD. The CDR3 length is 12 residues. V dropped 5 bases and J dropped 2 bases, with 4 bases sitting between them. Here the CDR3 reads CATSGFTDTQYF. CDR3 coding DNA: TGTGCCACCAGTGGATTCACAGATACGCAGTATTTT.

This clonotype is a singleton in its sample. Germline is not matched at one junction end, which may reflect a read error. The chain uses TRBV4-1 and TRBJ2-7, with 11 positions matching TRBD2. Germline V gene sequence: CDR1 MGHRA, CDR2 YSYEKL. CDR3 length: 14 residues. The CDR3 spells CACSQVTSGSEQYF. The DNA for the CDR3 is TGCGCCTGCAGCCAAGTCACTAGCGGGAGTGAGCAGTACTTC.

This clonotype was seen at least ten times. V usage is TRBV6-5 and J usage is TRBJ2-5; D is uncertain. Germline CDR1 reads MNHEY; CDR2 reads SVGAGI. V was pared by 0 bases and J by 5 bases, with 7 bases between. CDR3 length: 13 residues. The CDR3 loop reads CASSYSSGETQYF. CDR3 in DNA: TGTGCCAGCAGTTACTCGTCTGGGGAGACCCAGTACTTC.

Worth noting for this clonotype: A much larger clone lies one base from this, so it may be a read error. The DNA for the CDR3 is TGTGCCAGCAGTTGGAACAGGGACGGGGACTATGGCTACACCTTC. Its translation: CASSWNRDGDYGYTF. The chain has TRBV5-5 and TRBJ1-2, with D possibly matching TRBD1 (6 bases). From germline, CDR1 is SGHKS and CDR2 YYEKEE (reference sequence). There are 15 residues in the CDR3. With 5 bases removed from V and 3 bases from J, the gap between germline ends came to 17 bases. Combining the CDR3 with reference TRBV5-5 and TRBJ1-2 gives the whole variable domain DAGVTQSPTHLIKTRGQQVTLRCSPISGHKSVSWYQQVLGQGPQFIFQYYEKEERGRGNFPDRFSARQFPNYSSELNVNALLLGDSALYLCASSWNRDGDYGYTFGSGTRLTVV.

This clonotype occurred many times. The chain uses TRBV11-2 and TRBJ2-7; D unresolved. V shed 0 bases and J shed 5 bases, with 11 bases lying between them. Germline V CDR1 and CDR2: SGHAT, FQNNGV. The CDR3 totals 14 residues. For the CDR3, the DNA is TGTGCCAGCAGCTTAGAGGTGCTAGTAAACGAGCAGTACTTC. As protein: CASSLEVLVNEQYF.

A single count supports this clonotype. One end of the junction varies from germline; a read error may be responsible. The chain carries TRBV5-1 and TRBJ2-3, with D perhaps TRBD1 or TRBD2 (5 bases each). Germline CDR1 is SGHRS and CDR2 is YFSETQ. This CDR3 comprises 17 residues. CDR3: CTSSLVPDTTSTDTQYF. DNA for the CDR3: TGCACCAGCAGCTTGGTCCCGGACACCACTAGTACAGATACGCAGTATTTT.

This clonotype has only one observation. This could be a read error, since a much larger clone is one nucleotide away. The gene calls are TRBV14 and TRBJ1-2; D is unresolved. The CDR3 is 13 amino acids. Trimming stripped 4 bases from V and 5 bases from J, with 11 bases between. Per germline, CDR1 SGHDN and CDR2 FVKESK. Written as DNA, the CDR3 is TGTGCCAGCAGCCCCGTGGCGTCTTATGGCTACACCTTC. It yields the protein CASSPVASYGYTF.

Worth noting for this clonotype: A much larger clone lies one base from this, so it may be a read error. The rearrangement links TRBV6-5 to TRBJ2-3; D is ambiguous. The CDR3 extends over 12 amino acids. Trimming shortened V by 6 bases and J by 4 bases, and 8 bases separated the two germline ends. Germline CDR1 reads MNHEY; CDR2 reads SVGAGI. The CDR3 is CASRNIADTQYF. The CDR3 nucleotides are TGTGCCAGCAGGAACATAGCAGATACGCAGTATTTT.

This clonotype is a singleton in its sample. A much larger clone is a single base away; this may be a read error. As DNA, the CDR3 is TGTTCCAGCAGCCAGCAACGAGGCTCTGGGGCCAACGTCCTGACTTTC. This codes for CSSSQQRGSGANVLTF. The V gene is TRBV4-2, the J gene TRBJ2-6; D is ambiguous. This CDR3 has 16 amino acids. CDR1 is LGHNA and CDR2 is YNFKEQ in the germline V gene.

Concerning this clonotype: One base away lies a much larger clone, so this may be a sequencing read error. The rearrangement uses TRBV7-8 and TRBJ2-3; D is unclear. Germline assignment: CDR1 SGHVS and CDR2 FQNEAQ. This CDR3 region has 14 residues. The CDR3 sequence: CASRLGFATDTQYF. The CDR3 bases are TGTGCCAGCAGGTTAGGATTCGCCACAGATACGCAGTATTTT. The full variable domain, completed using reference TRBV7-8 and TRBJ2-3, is GAGVSQSPRYKVAKRGQDVALRCDPISGHVSLFWYQQALGQGPEFLTYFQNEAQLDKSGLPSDRFFAERPEGSVSTLKIQRTQQEDSAVYLCASRLGFATDTQYFGPGTRLTVL.

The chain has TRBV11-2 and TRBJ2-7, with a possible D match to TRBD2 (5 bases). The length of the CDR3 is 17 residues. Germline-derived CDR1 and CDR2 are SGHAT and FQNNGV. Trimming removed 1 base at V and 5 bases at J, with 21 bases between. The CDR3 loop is CASSLAGRAEGLHEQYF. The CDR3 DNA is TGTGCCAGCAGCTTAGCTGGCCGAGCGGAAGGGCTACACGAGCAGTACTTC. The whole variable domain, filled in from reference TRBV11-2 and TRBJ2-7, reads EAGVAQSPRYKIIEKRQSVAFWCNPISGHATLYWYQQILGQGPKLLIQFQNNGVVDDSQLPKDRFSAERLKGVDSTLKIQPAKLEDSAVYLCASSLAGRAEGLHEQYFGPGTRLTVT.

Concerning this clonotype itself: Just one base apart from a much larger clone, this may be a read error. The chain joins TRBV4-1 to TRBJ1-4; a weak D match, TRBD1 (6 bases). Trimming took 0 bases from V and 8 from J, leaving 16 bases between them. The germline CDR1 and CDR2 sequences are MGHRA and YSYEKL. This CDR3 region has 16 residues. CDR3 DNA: TGCGCCAGCAGCCAAGATCACTGGGGGCCGGGAGAAAAACTGTTTTTT. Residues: CASSQDHWGPGEKLFF.